The 32 T cell receptor beta chains below were found in one sample sequenced in a study of CD8+ T cells in alopecia areata. Treatment given: oral pan-JAK inhibitor, 5-10 mg twice daily. Extracted RNA was reverse transcribed into cDNA, the sequencing template. The repertoire was sequenced with immunoSEQ multiplex PCR; TCRdb's copy has only in-frame clones and lacks some. In the table there are about 100,000 clones, roughly 56% of which are singletons. This sample comprised CD8+ T cells sorted from blood, obtained at approximately week 55, from a patient treated with tofacitinib. These TCRs come from a human donor with alopecia areata.

The V call is TRBV7-9, the J call TRBJ1-4, with a weak D call TRBD1 (6 bases). The CDR3 loop spans 16 amino acids. Deletions cut 5 bases from V and 7 bases from J, with 20 bases between. The germline CDR1 and CDR2 sequences are SEHNR and FQNEAQ (reference sequence). The CDR3 bases are TGTGCCAGCAGCACCCCTAGCGGGGGGGCGCCTGAAAAACTGTTTTTT. This codes for CASSTPSGGAPEKLFF.

The genes are TRBV30 and TRBJ2-7; 8 bases match TRBD1. CDR3 size: 14 residues. The germline gives CDR1 GTSNPN, CDR2 SVGIG (reference sequence). Trimming cost V 4 bases and J 2 bases; bases outside gene matches: 7. The DNA for the CDR3 is TGTGCCTGGACCCCGGACAGGGCAACCTACGAGCAGTACTTC. It encodes CAWTPDRATYEQYF.

This chain joins TRBV13 and TRBJ2-1; 8 bases map to TRBD1. Germline V gene lookup returns CDR1 PRHDT and CDR2 FYEKMQ (reference sequence). J lost 4 bases, V lost 8 bases, and 13 bases had no gene match. The CDR3 is made up of 16 amino acids. This CDR3 is CASGGGTGVSYNEQFF. The CDR3 DNA is TGTGCCAGCGGAGGGGGGACAGGCGTATCGTACAATGAGCAGTTCTTC.

The V gene is TRBV7-6, the J gene TRBJ2-2, with D possibly being TRBD1 (6 bases). The V and J ends lost 3 bases and 4 bases respectively, with 6 bases between them. The germline gives CDR1 SGHVS, CDR2 FNYEAQ. The CDR3 runs 13 residues. The CDR3 reads CASSFRGTGELFF. Here the CDR3 DNA reads TGTGCCAGCAGCTTCAGGGGCACCGGGGAGCTGTTTTTT.

The chain uses TRBV14 and TRBJ2-5; 10 bases agree with TRBD1. The trim removed 3 bases at V and 3 bases at J, leaving 7 bases unmatched. The CDR3 contains 16 residues. Germline assignment: CDR1 SGHDN and CDR2 FVKESK. The DNA of the CDR3 is TGTGCCAGCAGCCACCGGGACAGGGGAAGGGAAGAGACCCAGTACTTC. Translated: CASSHRDRGREETQYF.

The rearrangement links TRBV4-2 to TRBJ2-1; the D is unclear. The ends were cut back, 0 bases at V and 10 bases at J, with 10 bases in the middle. CDR1 is LGHNA, CDR2 YNFKEQ, per germline. CDR3 length: 13 amino acids. The CDR3 region is CASSQERHGEQFF. For the CDR3, the DNA is TGTGCCAGCAGCCAAGAGAGGCACGGGGAGCAGTTCTTC.

The gene calls are TRBV6-5 and TRBJ2-5, with 8 bases identical to TRBD1. The V segment lost 6 bases and the J segment 4 bases; nucleotides outside the gene matches: 7. CDR1 is MNHEY and CDR2 is SVGAGI in the germline V gene. The CDR3 covers 14 residues. The CDR3: CASSITGGRETQYF. The DNA of the CDR3 is TGTGCCAGCAGCATTACAGGGGGGCGAGAGACCCAGTACTTC.

The rearrangement uses TRBV5-6 and TRBJ2-2, with D hard to call. V dropped 0 bases and J dropped 3 bases, with 6 bases sitting between them. CDR3 length: 14 residues. Germline CDR1 SGHDT, CDR2 YYEEEE. CDR3 amino acids: CASSLGQYTGELFF. The CDR3, as DNA: TGTGCCAGCAGCTTGGGACAATACACCGGGGAGCTGTTTTTT.

The rearrangement joins TRBV29-1 to TRBJ1-3; D is possibly TRBD1 (6 bases). The CDR3 is made up of 14 amino acids. Germline lookup yields CDR1 SQVTM and CDR2 ANQGSEA. Trimming removed 2 bases from V and 0 bases from J, with 8 bases in between. The DNA for the CDR3 is TGCAGCGTTGAATGGACAGACTCTGGAAACACCATATATTTT. Encoded protein: CSVEWTDSGNTIYF.

This clone has a handful of counts. The chain combines TRBV7-8 with TRBJ1-1, with TRBD1 as a possible D gene (6 bases). The CDR3 spans 15 residues. The germline V gene encodes CDR1 SGHVS and CDR2 FQNEAQ. V was trimmed by 5 bases and J by 4 bases, leaving 17 bases between them. The CDR3 reads CASSPVQGWGTEAFF. The CDR3 region has the DNA TGTGCCAGCAGCCCAGTACAGGGTTGGGGCACTGAAGCTTTCTTT.

This clone was recorded once. Here the CDR3 reads CSVEDSGQRDGYTF. In nucleotides, the CDR3 is TGCAGCGTTGAAGATAGCGGACAGAGGGATGGCTACACCTTC. This sequence joins TRBV29-1 and TRBJ1-2; tentatively, D is TRBD1 (6 bases). CDR1 SQVTM and CDR2 ANQGSEA come from the germline V gene. The CDR3 has 14 residues. Trimming cost V 0 bases and J 6 bases, with 14 bases left between them.

The chain employs TRBV9 and TRBJ2-3; D ambiguous. The CDR3 contains 13 residues. Looked up from germline, CDR1 is SGDLS and CDR2 is YYNGEE. The ends were cut back, 6 bases at V and 4 bases at J, with 12 bases in the middle. CDR3 nucleotide sequence: TGTGCCAGCACCCCCCTCTCCGCAGATACGCAGTATTTT. It is translated as CASTPLSADTQYF.

This chain uses TRBV6-5 with TRBJ2-2; possibly TRBD1 for D (6 bases). V gave up 4 bases and J gave up 3 bases, with 12 bases separating them. The CDR3 has 15 amino acids. Germline CDR1 MNHEY, CDR2 SVGAGI. The CDR3 sequence is CASSSLGAYTGELFF. The CDR3 DNA reads TGTGCCAGCAGTTCCCTGGGGGCATACACCGGGGAGCTGTTTTTT.

V usage is TRBV7-6 and J usage is TRBJ2-6; D uncertain. The CDR3 totals 14 residues. CDR1 and CDR2 (germline): SGHVS, FNYEAQ. The V gene lost 0 bases and the J gene lost 4 bases, with 4 bases spanning the gap. CDR3 nucleotides: TGTGCCAGCAGCTTAGCGGAAGGGGCCAACGTCCTGACTTTC. Its translation: CASSLAEGANVLTF. Using reference TRBV7-6 and TRBJ2-6 for the parts outside the CDR3, the full variable domain is GAGVSQSPRYKVTKRGQDVALRCDPISGHVSLYWYRQALGQGPEFLTYFNYEAQQDKSGLPNDRFSAERPEGSISTLTIQRTEQRDSAMYRCASSLAEGANVLTFGAGSRLTVL.

The V and J genes are TRBV27 and TRBJ2-1; the D is unclear. Germline V lookup: CDR1 MNHEY, CDR2 SMNVEV (reference sequence). V was shortened by 7 bases and J by 4 bases, with 8 bases between the two germline ends. CDR3 length: 12 residues. DNA of the CDR3: TGTGCCAGCACAGGAGTTTACAATGAGCAGTTCTTC. Encoded protein: CASTGVYNEQFF.

In this sample, this clone turned up a few times. The V gene is TRBV2, the J gene TRBJ1-1; D is uncertain. Germline V gene data show CDR1 as SNHLY and CDR2 as FYNNEI. Trimming left V 7 bases short and J 0 bases short, with 9 bases between. CDR3 size: 13 residues. CDR3 nucleotides: TGTGCCAGCATTAGAGGGATGAACACTGAAGCTTTCTTT. Translated: CASIRGMNTEAFF.

This clone was picked up one time. This sequence joins TRBV13 and TRBJ2-3, with D possibly TRBD2 on 6 matching bases. The CDR3 is 12 residues long. V was trimmed by 6 bases and J by 6 bases, leaving 10 bases between them. CDR1 and CDR2 (germline): PRHDT, FYEKMQ (reference sequence). The CDR3 loop is CASSSGRDTQYF. DNA of the CDR3: TGTGCCAGCAGTTCAGGGAGGGATACGCAGTATTTT.

J is TRBJ2-7 and V is TRBV5-6; 9 positions match TRBD1. Germline V gives CDR1 SGHDT, CDR2 YYEEEE. With V trimmed by 1 base and J by 4 bases, 6 bases remained unmatched. This CDR3 comprises 15 residues. CDR3 DNA: TGTGCCAGCAGCTTGCCGGGGACAGGGATTTACGAGCAGTACTTC. Translation: CASSLPGTGIYEQYF.

The sample holds a few counts of this clone. The rearrangement links TRBV7-8 to TRBJ2-7; a possible D gene is TRBD1 (6 bases). This CDR3 region has 11 residues. Germline CDR1 and CDR2: SGHVS and FQNEAQ. V gave up 6 bases and J gave up 6 bases, with 9 bases separating them. CDR3 sequence reads: CASRGALEQYF. The CDR3 nucleotides read TGTGCCAGCAGGGGGGCACTCGAGCAGTACTTC.

The chain is built from TRBV23-1 and TRBJ1-5; D is ambiguous. TRBV23-1 qualifies as an ORF whose function is uncertain. With 4 bases removed from V and 5 bases from J, the gap between germline ends came to 9 bases. This CDR3 has 13 residues. This CDR3 is CASSPVDYQPQHF. The CDR3 coding sequence is TGCGCCAGCAGTCCAGTGGACTATCAGCCCCAGCATTTT.

This clone has just a few counts. The chain links TRBV13 to TRBJ2-7, with 12 bases identical to TRBD2. The germline CDR1 and CDR2 sequences are PRHDT and FYEKMQ (reference sequence). The CDR3 extends over 15 amino acids. V was pared by 4 bases and J by 3 bases, with 4 bases of the junction left unmatched. The CDR3 DNA reads TGTGCCAGCAGCTCGGGACTAGCGGGTCTCTACGAGCAGTACTTC. Translation gives CASSSGLAGLYEQYF.

J is TRBJ1-1 and V is TRBV29-1; D is ambiguous. Trimming stripped 1 base from V and 7 bases from J, with 13 bases between. The CDR3 totals 13 residues. Germline V gives CDR1 SQVTM, CDR2 ANQGSEA. The CDR3 DNA follows: TGCAGCGTTGAAGGCCGCGCGGAGAATGAAGCTTTCTTT. This encodes CSVEGRAENEAFF.

The CDR3 region is CASSASGELFF. The CDR3 DNA reads TGTGCCAGCAGCGCCTCGGGAGAGCTGTTTTTT. The genes are TRBV9 and TRBJ2-2; D is possibly TRBD2 (5 bases). Germline-derived CDR1 and CDR2 are SGDLS and YYNGEE. The germline V and J ends were trimmed by 3 bases and 11 bases, with 8 bases remaining between them. The CDR3 spans 11 residues. The complete variable domain, with remaining parts taken from reference TRBV9 and TRBJ2-2, reads DSGVTQTPKHLITATGQRVTLRCSPRSGDLSVYWYQQSLDQGLQFLIQYYNGEERAKGNILERFSAQQFPDLHSELNLSSLELGDSALYFCASSASGELFFGEGSRLTVL.

This clone was seen a few times. This chain connects TRBV5-1 to TRBJ1-1; 7 positions agree with TRBD1. In germline, CDR1 is SGHRS, CDR2 YFSETQ. CDR3 length: 13 amino acids. Losses at the gene ends were 4 bases for V and 8 bases for J; bases not matched to a gene: 8. CDR3 amino acids: CASSTPRQGEAFF. The CDR3 bases are TGCGCCAGCAGCACCCCAAGACAGGGCGAAGCTTTCTTT.

The chain links TRBV5-1 to TRBJ2-7; a weak D match, TRBD1 (5 bases). With 3 bases removed from V and 2 bases from J, the gap between germline ends came to 9 bases. CDR3 length: 13 amino acids. Germline CDR1 is SGHRS and CDR2 is YFSETQ. Here the CDR3 reads CASSYGQTYEQYF. In DNA, the CDR3 is TGCGCCAGCAGCTACGGACAAACCTACGAGCAGTACTTC.

This chain connects TRBV7-9 to TRBJ2-5, with TRBD2 matching 12 bases. Trimming took 9 bases from V and 0 from J; bases not matched to a gene: 5. CDR1 SEHNR and CDR2 FQNEAQ come from the germline V gene (reference sequence). CDR3 length: 15 amino acids. The CDR3 here is CASQTSGGYQETQYF. Written as DNA, the CDR3 is TGTGCCAGTCAAACTAGCGGGGGGTACCAAGAGACCCAGTACTTC.

The V and J genes are TRBV6-5 and TRBJ2-3; D remains unclear. The CDR3 totals 14 residues. The germline CDR1 and CDR2 sequences are MNHEY and SVGAGI. V lost 6 bases and J lost 0, with 10 bases in between. CDR3 DNA: TGTGCCAGCAGCCCATCAATTAGCACAGATACGCAGTATTTT. This codes for CASSPSISTDTQYF.

The rearrangement joins TRBV7-9 to TRBJ2-5, with unresolved D. V dropped 5 bases and J dropped 1 base, with 17 bases sitting between them. The CDR3 is made up of 16 amino acids. Germline V gene data show CDR1 as SEHNR and CDR2 as FQNEAQ (reference sequence). CDR3 sequence: CASSRAQNRAQETQYF. The CDR3 nucleotides read TGTGCCAGCAGCAGAGCCCAAAACCGGGCCCAAGAGACCCAGTACTTC.

The rearrangement links TRBV29-1 to TRBJ1-4, with TRBD1 identical over 7 bases. The CDR3 runs 15 residues. V lost 0 bases, J lost 3 bases, and 4 bases stayed unmatched. Germline lookup yields CDR1 SQVTM and CDR2 ANQGSEA. The CDR3: CSVEDGGTANEKLFF. Here the CDR3 DNA reads TGCAGCGTTGAAGATGGTGGGACAGCTAATGAAAAACTGTTTTTT.

The V and J genes are TRBV4-1 and TRBJ2-1; possibly TRBD2 for D (5 bases). The CDR3 length is 14 residues. Germline assignment: CDR1 MGHRA and CDR2 YSYEKL. Trimming pared 7 bases from V and 0 bases from J, leaving 10 bases between. The CDR3 is CASTRGSSYNEQFF. Written as DNA, the CDR3 is TGCGCCAGCACGCGAGGGAGCTCCTACAATGAGCAGTTCTTC.

V usage is TRBV6-5 and J usage is TRBJ2-1; 10 nucleotides agree with TRBD2. Losses at the gene ends were 4 bases for V and 5 bases for J; bases not matched to a gene: 8. Germline V lookup: CDR1 MNHEY, CDR2 SVGAGI. There are 16 residues in the CDR3. CDR3 nucleotides: TGTGCCAGCAGTTCCTGGACTAGCGGAACAAACAATGAGCAGTTCTTC. Residues: CASSSWTSGTNNEQFF.

The CDR3 DNA reads as TGTGCAAGTCGCTTACCGAGCCAAGACAGGGGCAAGCACATGAACACTGAAGCTTTCTTT. Residues: CASRLPSQDRGKHMNTEAFF. The chain combines TRBV12-2 with TRBJ1-1; the D call in the table, TRBD1, was not verified against the DNA. TRBV12-2 constitutes a pseudogene. The CDR3 sequence is 20 residues long.